Listed here are 4 T cell receptor beta chains from one sample, sequenced in a study of CD8+CD57+ T cells in acquired aplastic anemia. Profiling of TCR beta VDJ combinations and CDR3 sequences used genomic DNA as template. TCRdb reprocessed the reads via MiXCR and lists one record per CDR3 protein. The table lists hundreds of thousands of distinct CDR3 sequences, 55% to 75% of them singletons. Material: sorted CD4+, CD8+, or CD8+CD57+ T cells (not recorded which) from PBMCs. All receptors derive from a human donor in good health, serving as a control.

This chain links TRBV12-5 with TRBJ1-4; perhaps TRBD1 as D (5 bases). From germline, CDR1 is LGHNT and CDR2 FRNRAP. The CDR3 spans 15 residues. Trimming cost V 3 bases and J 7 bases, with 15 bases left between them. CDR3 amino acids: CASGLALGGIEKLFF. CDR3 DNA sequence: TGTGCTAGTGGTTTAGCGCTGGGGGGAATTGAAAAACTGTTTTTT.

V usage is TRBV20-1 and J usage is TRBJ2-1; 8 bases are shared with TRBD2. With 4 bases clipped from V and 3 bases from J, the junction kept 2 bases outside the gene matches. The V gene's germline CDR1 is DFQATT and CDR2 SNEGSKA (reference sequence). The CDR3 spans 13 residues. Written as DNA, the CDR3 is TGCAGTGCTACAGCGGGGGACTACAATGAGCAGTTCTTC. This gives the protein CSATAGDYNEQFF.

The chain combines TRBV7-9 with TRBJ2-7, with TRBD1 identical over 7 bases. CDR3 length: 15 residues. Trimming at V came to 5 bases and at J to 9 bases, leaving 16 bases not matched to a gene. Germline CDR1 reads SEHNR; CDR2 reads FQNEAQ (reference sequence). The CDR3 DNA reads TGTGCCAGCAGCGAAAACAGTGTAGGGGGCGACGTGCAGTACTTC. Its translation: CASSENSVGGDVQYF.

For this clonotype: Its ends do not fully match the called genes, so a read error is possible. The chain carries TRBV2 and TRBJ1-2, with TRBD1 matching 10 bases. Germline CDR1 and CDR2: SNHLY and FYNNEI. This CDR3 region has 17 residues. CDR3 nucleotide sequence: TGTGCCAGCAGACCGGACAGGGGGAACGAGCAGTACTACGGGCCGGGCTTC. Translation: CASRPDRGNEQYYGPGF.